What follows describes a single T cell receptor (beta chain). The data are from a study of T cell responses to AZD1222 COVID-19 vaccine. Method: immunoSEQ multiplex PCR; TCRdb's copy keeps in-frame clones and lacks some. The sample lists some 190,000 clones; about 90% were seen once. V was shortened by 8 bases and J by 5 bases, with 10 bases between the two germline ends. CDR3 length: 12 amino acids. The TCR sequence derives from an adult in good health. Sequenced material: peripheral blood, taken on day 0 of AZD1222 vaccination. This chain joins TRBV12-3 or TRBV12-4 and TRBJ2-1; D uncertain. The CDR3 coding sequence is TGTGCCAGCCAAACGGGTAACAATGAGCAGTTCTTC. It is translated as CASQTGNNEQFF.